Listed below are T cell receptor beta chains from one sample, sequenced in a study of CD8+CD57+ T cells in acquired aplastic anemia. MiXCR, run by TCRdb on the reads, gives a single entry per CDR3 protein. The sample lists hundreds of thousands of distinct CDR3 sequences; 45% to 50% were seen once. The sequencing input was sorted CD4+, CD8+, or CD8+CD57+ T cells (not recorded which) from PBMCs. The receptor source for this set is a human donor with aplastic anemia. Each CDR3 is given with its conserved first and last residue. D genes are given only for firm matches. Clone size is not always given. Where it is, it says once, few, many or a class for expanded clones.

>TRBD1|TRBV7-9|TRBJ2-3|-
CASSSPGQGKYDTQYF
TGTGCCAGCAGCTCACCGGGACAGGGTAAGTACGATACGCAGTATTTT
>TRBD2|TRBV28|TRBJ2-2|few
CASSFLAGGLTGELFF
TGTGCCAGCAGTTTCTTAGCGGGAGGACTAACCGGGGAGCTGTTTTTT
>-|TRBV5-1|TRBJ1-5|-
CASSSEGDQPQHF
TGCGCCAGCAGCTCAGAGGGGGATCAGCCCCAGCATTTT
>-|TRBV10-2|TRBJ2-7|many
CASSESVVSYEQYF
TGCGCCAGCAGTGAGAGCGTCGTTTCCTACGAGCAGTACTTC
>-|TRBV25-1|TRBJ1-5|many
CASSEWNGQPQHF
TGTGCCAGCAGTGAATGGAACGGTCAGCCCCAGCATTTT
>TRBD2|TRBV7-6|TRBJ2-7|-
CASSPSGNSYEQYF
TGTGCCAGCAGCCCTAGCGGGAACTCCTACGAGCAGTACTTC
>TRBD1|TRBV7-9|TRBJ2-7|-
CASSPSRTGGNEQYF
TGTGCCAGCAGCCCCTCGAGGACAGGGGGCAACGAGCAGTACTTC
>-|TRBV7-3|TRBJ2-7|-
CASSSYQGSEQYF
TGTGCCAGCAGCTCGTATCAGGGCTCCGAGCAGTACTTC
>TRBD1|TRBV6-5|TRBJ1-6|-
CASSIGQATFSPLHF
TGTGCCAGCAGTATCGGACAGGCCACATTTTCACCCCTCCACTTT
>TRBD1|TRBV7-9|TRBJ2-1|-
CASSSGQGGNNEQFF
TGTGCCAGCAGCTCCGGACAGGGGGGTAACAATGAGCAGTTCTTC
>-|TRBV7-9|TRBJ1-2|many
CASSSYFPDTF
TGTGCCAGCAGCTCGTACTTCCCGGACACCTTC
>TRBD2|TRBV7-6|TRBJ2-1|many
CASSSLAGGSYNEQFF
TGTGCCAGCAGCTCCCTAGCGGGGGGTTCCTACAATGAGCAGTTCTTC
>-|TRBV7-8|TRBJ2-7|many
CASSYGFDEQYF
TGTGCCAGCAGCTACGGTTTTGACGAGCAGTACTTC